The 15 T cell receptor beta chains below come from one sample, sequenced in a study of T cell clonality in common variable immunodeficiency. Assay: immunoSEQ multiplex PCR; the TCRdb copy retains only in-frame clones and omits some. There are around 40,000 clones in the sample, none observed a single time. Sequencing input: peripheral blood mononuclear cells. The origin of the receptors is a person between 18 and 75 years old in good health.

This clone occurred many times. The CDR3 end is not reached by the read, which stops 3 residues before it; the germline J gene fills it in. This chain connects TRBV20-1 to TRBJ2-2, with 7 bases matching TRBD1. The CDR3 loop spans 15 amino acids. CDR1 and CDR2 from the germline V gene are DFQATT and SNEGSKA (reference sequence). The CDR3 bases that were read are TGCAGTGCTAGAGATGCAGGGGGATGGGATTCACCG. Its translation is CSARDAGGWDSP. The entire CDR3 is CSARDAGGWDSPLFF.

In its sample, this clone was seen many times. The read ends 3 residues before the CDR3 terminus; that terminus is restored from the germline J gene. This rearrangement joins TRBV18 to TRBJ2-1; 7 bases line up with TRBD2. Germline V CDR1 and CDR2: KGHSH, LQKENI. The CDR3 runs to 20 residues. V gave up 5 bases and J gave up 0 bases; unmatched junction bases: 19. This CDR3 is CASSKQVLAARRSSYNEQFF. Partial CDR3 DNA: TGTGCCAGCTCAAAACAAGTTCTAGCGGCCAGGAGAAGCTCCTACAATGAG.

This clone appeared many times. The CDR3 extends 3 residues past the end of the read, so its final part is completed from the germline J gene. The J gene is TRBJ2-1, the V gene TRBV7-8; TRBD2 agrees at 11 bases. V was pared by 1 base and J by 6 bases, with 5 bases of the junction left unmatched. CDR1 is SGHVS and CDR2 is FQNEAQ in the germline V gene. The CDR3 runs to 16 residues. The CDR3 reads CASSLVASGGINEQFF. Partial CDR3 DNA: TGTGCCAGCAGCTTAGTCGCTAGCGGGGGGATCAATGAG. Drawing the rest from reference TRBV7-8 and TRBJ2-1, the complete variable domain is GAGVSQSPRYKVAKRGQDVALRCDPISGHVSLFWYQQALGQGPEFLTYFQNEAQLDKSGLPSDRFFAERPEGSVSTLKIQRTQQEDSAVYLCASSLVASGGINEQFFGPGTRLTVL.

This clone was recorded many times. Read data end 3 residues before the CDR3 end; the end is taken from the germline J gene. The gene calls are TRBV5-1 and TRBJ1-2; tentative D call: TRBD1 (6 bases). Per the germline V gene, CDR1 is SGHRS and CDR2 is YFSETQ. This CDR3 region has 16 residues. The V and J ends lost 1 base and 6 bases respectively, with 19 bases between them. The CDR3 spells CASSLKQGLGNDGYTF. The CDR3 bases that were read are TGCGCCAGCAGCTTGAAACAGGGTTTAGGTAATGATGGC.

This clone was observed a handful of times. With the read ending 3 residues before the CDR3 end, the germline J gene is used to fill in that end. This rearrangement joins TRBV18 to TRBJ1-3; 8 bases agree with TRBD1. The V segment lost 5 bases and the J segment 0 bases; nucleotides outside the gene matches: 9. The CDR3 sequence is 17 residues long. Germline-derived CDR1 and CDR2 are KGHSH and LQKENI. The covered CDR3 bases are TGTGCCAGCTCAACGGGGACAGGAACAAGCTCTGGAAACACC. Protein: CASSTGTGTSSGNT. The CDR3, in full, reads CASSTGTGTSSGNTIYF.

With regard to this clone: The read comes to an end 3 residues before the CDR3 does, leaving the germline J gene to fill in the end. The V and J genes are TRBV18 and TRBJ2-2, with D maybe TRBD1 (5 bases). Germline V gene data show CDR1 as KGHSH and CDR2 as LQKENI. CDR3 length: 14 amino acids. Here the CDR3 reads CASSPTATNEKLFF. The part of the CDR3 DNA that was read is TGTGCCAGCTCGCCGACAGCAACTAATGAAAAG.

This clone has a count of ten or more. The read comes to an end 3 residues before the CDR3 does, leaving the germline J gene to fill in the end. The rearrangement links TRBV20-1 to TRBJ2-7, with 10 nucleotides matching TRBD1. Germline V gives CDR1 DFQATT, CDR2 SNEGSKA (reference sequence). This CDR3 region has 14 residues. Trimming at V came to 1 base and at J to 2 bases, leaving 2 bases not matched to a gene. CDR3 amino acids: CSARAGQGAYEQYF. Incomplete CDR3 DNA: TGCAGTGCTAGAGCAGGACAGGGGGCCTACGAG.

Many counts were recorded for this clone. CDR3 DNA, as far as it was read: TGCGCCAGCAGCTTACACCAGGGGACCGGGGAG. Its protein is CASSLHQGTGE. The full-length CDR3 reads as CASSLHQGTGELFF. The rearrangement joins TRBV5-1 to TRBJ2-2; D might be TRBD1 (6 bases). The CDR3 end falls 3 residues outside the read, so it is completed with the germline J gene. From germline, CDR1 is SGHRS and CDR2 YFSETQ. Trimming removed 2 bases at V and 5 bases at J, with 10 bases between. This CDR3 region has 14 residues.

In regard to this clone: The read ends 3 residues shy of where the CDR3 ends; the end is completed using the germline J gene. This chain uses TRBV7-2 with TRBJ1-2; D ambiguous. CDR1 and CDR2 (germline): SGHTA, FQGNSA. The CDR3 is 15 amino acids. CDR3 sequence reads: CASSATSYPTDTYTF. Partial CDR3 DNA: TGTGCCAGCAGCGCTACTAGCTATCCCACAGATACC. The whole variable domain, filled in from reference TRBV7-2 and TRBJ1-2, reads GAGVSQSPSNKVTEKGKDVELRCDPISGHTALYWYRQSLGQGLEFLIYFQGNSAPDKSGLPSDRFSAERTGGSVSTLTIQRTQQEDSAVYLCASSATSYPTDTYTFGSGTRLTVV.

In its sample, this clone was seen many times. The read stops 3 residues short of the end of the CDR3; the missing end is completed from the germline J gene. The chain recombines TRBV4-2 with TRBJ2-3, with TRBD2 identical over 14 bases. V lost 1 base and J lost 4; bases outside the gene matches: 1. The germline V gene encodes CDR1 LGHNA and CDR2 YNFKEQ. CDR3 length: 16 amino acids. CDR3 DNA (partial): TGTGCCAGCAGCCAAGGACTAGCGGGGGGGCCAGATACG. This codes for CASSQGLAGGPDT. From start to end, the CDR3 is CASSQGLAGGPDTQYF.

This clone was recorded many times. The CDR3 goes on 3 residues after the read ends, and that part is filled in from the germline J gene. Other DNA sequences in the same sample also yield this CDR3. V is TRBV6-2 or TRBV6-3 and J is TRBJ2-6; possibly TRBD1 for D (5 bases). This CDR3 spans 15 amino acids. Germline V gene data show CDR1 as MNHEY and CDR2 as SVGEGT. V was clipped by 2 bases and J by 0 bases, with 5 bases between them. The CDR3 reads CASSYRGSGANVLTF. Partial CDR3 DNA: TGTGCCAGCAGTTACAGGGGCTCTGGGGCCAACGTC.

This clone was seen at least ten times. The CDR3 end is not reached by the read, which stops 3 residues before it; the germline J gene fills it in. The chain uses TRBV7-6 and TRBJ2-7; 9 nucleotides match TRBD2. This CDR3 comprises 17 residues. Trimming cost V 3 bases and J 4 bases; bases outside gene matches: 13. CDR1 is SGHVS, CDR2 FNYEAQ, per germline. The DNA read from the CDR3 is TGTGCCAGCAGCTTCGGAGCACTAGCGGGCTTTGGATACGAG. Translating it yields CASSFGALAGFGYE. The full CDR3 protein is CASSFGALAGFGYEQYF.

This clone has ten or more counts. Read sequence stops 3 residues before the CDR3 end, and the germline J gene provides the missing end. The chain uses TRBV30 and TRBJ2-1; TRBD2 matches 12 bases. CDR3 size: 16 residues. Germline values: CDR1 GTSNPN, CDR2 SVGIG (reference sequence). V shed 4 bases and J 8 bases; nucleotides not matched to a gene: 12. This CDR3 reads CAWIPLAGGRYHEQFF. The DNA read from the CDR3 is TGTGCCTGGATTCCCCTAGCGGGGGGGAGGTACCATGAG.

This clone appeared many times. The CDR3 end is not reached by the read, which stops 3 residues before it; the germline J gene fills it in. The V gene is TRBV18, the J gene TRBJ2-7; D is perhaps TRBD2 (5 bases). The CDR3 runs 12 residues. CDR1 is KGHSH and CDR2 is LQKENI in the germline V gene. V was pared by 4 bases and J by 5 bases, with 9 bases between. CDR3 in amino acids: CASSRLTHEQYF. The DNA read from the CDR3 is TGTGCCAGCTCACGACTAACCCACGAG.

This clone has ten or more counts. The read is 3 residues too short to cover the CDR3 end, so that end is filled in from the germline J gene. J is TRBJ2-7 and V is TRBV18; 9 positions agree with TRBD2. CDR1 and CDR2 (germline): KGHSH, LQKENI. The CDR3 length is 14 residues. With V trimmed by 9 bases and J by 1 base, 7 bases remained unmatched. CDR3 bases read: TGTGCCAGTGGATCTGGACTAGCGTCCTACGAG. Its protein product is CASGSGLASYE. The complete CDR3 protein is CASGSGLASYEQYF.